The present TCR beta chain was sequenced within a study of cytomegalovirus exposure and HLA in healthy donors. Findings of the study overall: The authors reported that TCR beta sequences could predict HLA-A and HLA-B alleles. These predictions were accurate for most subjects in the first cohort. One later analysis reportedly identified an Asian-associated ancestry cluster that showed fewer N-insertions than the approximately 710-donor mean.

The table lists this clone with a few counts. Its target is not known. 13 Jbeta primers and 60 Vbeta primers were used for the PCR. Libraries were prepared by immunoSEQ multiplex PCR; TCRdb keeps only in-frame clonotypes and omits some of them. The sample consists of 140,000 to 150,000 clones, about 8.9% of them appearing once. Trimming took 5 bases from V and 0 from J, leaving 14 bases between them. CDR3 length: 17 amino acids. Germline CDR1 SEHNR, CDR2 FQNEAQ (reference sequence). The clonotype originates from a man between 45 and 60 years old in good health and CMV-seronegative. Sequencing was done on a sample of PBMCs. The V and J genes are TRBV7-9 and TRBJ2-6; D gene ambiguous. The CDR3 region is CASSPHSPGSGANVLTF. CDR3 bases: TGTGCCAGCAGCCCCCACTCTCCAGGCTCTGGGGCCAACGTCCTGACTTTC.